This TCR beta chain was observed in a study of T cell clonality in common variable immunodeficiency. Study results and limitations: CVID patient heterogeneity limited repertoire-clinical complication correlations. Shared TCRbeta clones were fewer between CVID subjects than controls. CVID subjects showed higher TCRbeta clonality than healthy controls.

Most patients and controls had Caucasian heritage. This clone was counted ten times or more. Its antigen is currently unknown. Generated by immunoSEQ multiplex PCR, the TCRdb table keeps only in-frame clones and is missing some. Sampling found around 34,000 clones, none seen once. This TCR was sampled from a person aged 18 to 75 in good health. Sequenced: peripheral blood mononuclear cells.

The CDR3 here is CATSLTGDADTQYF. The sequenced CDR3 bases are TGTGCCACCAGTCTTACAGGGGACGCAGATACG. The chain carries TRBV24-1 and TRBJ2-3; 7 bases agree with TRBD1. The read finishes 3 residues shy of the CDR3 end, and the germline J gene is used to complete it. Trimming removed 6 bases from V and 4 bases from J; junction bases left unmatched: 6. From germline, CDR1 is KGHDR and CDR2 SFDVKD. The CDR3 runs 14 residues.